The 25 T cell receptor beta chains in this list originate from one sample, sequenced in a study of T cell responses to AZD1222 COVID-19 vaccine. Measured with immunoSEQ multiplex PCR; TCRdb has only the in-frame clones, and not every one. Of roughly 140,000 clones in the sample, 80% to 90% were seen once. This material consisted of peripheral blood, taken on day 0 of AZD1222 vaccination. Receptor source: an adult in good health.

The chain employs TRBV2 and TRBJ2-7, with a possible D match to TRBD2 (6 bases). V was pared by 8 bases and J by 4 bases, with 21 bases between. This CDR3 contains 15 residues. The germline CDR1 and CDR2 sequences are SNHLY and FYNNEI. The CDR3 protein is CASARTRLDRYEQYF. CDR3 DNA: TGTGCCAGCGCCCGAACCAGACTAGACCGATACGAGCAGTACTTC.

The chain couples TRBV7-9 to TRBJ1-1; a weak D match, TRBD1 (5 bases). The CDR3 is made up of 14 amino acids. CDR1 and CDR2 (germline): SEHNR, FQNEAQ (reference sequence). V lost 5 bases and J lost 0, with 10 bases in between. CDR3 nucleotide sequence: TGTGCCAGCAGCGGAACAGGACTGAACACTGAAGCTTTCTTT. Encoded protein: CASSGTGLNTEAFF.

The V gene is TRBV6-5, the J gene TRBJ2-5; no firm D call. V lost 3 bases and J lost 5, with 16 bases in between. In germline, CDR1 is MNHEY, CDR2 SVGAGI. This CDR3 region has 15 residues. CDR3 amino acids: CASSYGSKVAETQYF. CDR3 nucleotides: TGTGCCAGCAGTTATGGCTCGAAGGTTGCGGAGACCCAGTACTTC.

This sequence joins TRBV18 and TRBJ2-7; D is perhaps TRBD1 or TRBD2 (7 bases each). V was shortened by 3 bases and J by 4 bases, with 22 bases between the two germline ends. The CDR3 loop spans 17 amino acids. CDR1 KGHSH and CDR2 LQKENI come from the germline V gene. CDR3 nucleotide sequence: TGTGCCAGCTCACCGATCCAGGGGGGGATGGGGCGATACGAGCAGTACTTC. It encodes CASSPIQGGMGRYEQYF.

The gene calls are TRBV6-6 and TRBJ1-2, with D uncertain. The CDR3 loop spans 13 amino acids. Trimming took off 2 bases at V and 3 bases at J, with 7 bases between the two ends. Per the germline V gene, CDR1 is MNHNY and CDR2 is SVGAGI (reference sequence). This chain's CDR3 is CASSYIPHYGYTF. CDR3 DNA: TGTGCCAGCAGTTACATCCCTCACTATGGCTACACCTTC.

This clone was counted many times. J is TRBJ1-4 and V is TRBV9; the D gene is possibly TRBD1 (5 bases). The CDR3 is 16 residues long. V was shortened by 0 bases and J by 8 bases, with 17 bases between the two germline ends. From germline, CDR1 is SGDLS and CDR2 YYNGEE. CDR3 in DNA: TGTGCCAGCAGCGTAGATCCTCTCGGGGGAAGGGAAAAACTGTTTTTT. Its translation: CASSVDPLGGREKLFF.

The chain links TRBV9 to TRBJ1-5; TRBD1 is a possible D gene (6 bases). The CDR3 spans 15 residues. Trimming shortened V by 0 bases and J by 6 bases, and 13 bases separated the two germline ends. The V gene's germline CDR1 is SGDLS and CDR2 YYNGEE. The CDR3 reads CASSVGTASSQPQHF. The CDR3 nucleotides are TGTGCCAGCAGCGTAGGGACAGCGTCGAGTCAGCCCCAGCATTTT.

This clone was observed a single time. The chain is built from TRBV5-1 and TRBJ2-5; no clear D. The V end was cut by 0 bases, the J end by 4 bases, with 10 bases between. Germline CDR1 reads SGHRS; CDR2 reads YFSETQ. CDR3 size: 14 residues. The CDR3 reads CASSLAKRSETQYF. The CDR3 DNA reads TGCGCCAGCAGCTTGGCCAAGAGGTCAGAGACCCAGTACTTC.

This rearrangement joins TRBV7-8 to TRBJ2-7, with D unclear. The CDR3 sequence is 14 residues long. The germline CDR1 and CDR2 sequences are SGHVS and FQNEAQ. Trimming took off 1 base at V and 0 bases at J, with 7 bases between the two ends. CDR3 DNA sequence: TGTGCCAGCAGCTTAGTCACGGACTCCTACGAGCAGTACTTC. This translates into CASSLVTDSYEQYF.

V gene TRBV28 combines with J gene TRBJ2-7, with TRBD2 matching 8 bases. V was pared by 6 bases and J by 7 bases, with 5 bases of the junction left unmatched. Looked up from germline, CDR1 is MDHEN and CDR2 is SYDVKM. The CDR3 contains 12 residues. CDR3 region: CASRAGVLEQYF. CDR3 DNA sequence: TGTGCCAGCAGAGCGGGAGTCTTAGAGCAGTACTTC. The complete variable domain, with remaining parts taken from reference TRBV28 and TRBJ2-7, reads DVKVTQSSRYLVKRTGEKVFLECVQDMDHENMFWYRQDPGLGLRLIYFSYDVKMKEKGDIPEGYSVSREKKERFSLILESASTNQTSMYLCASRAGVLEQYFGPGTRLTVT.

About this clone itself: Mismatch with germline at one junction end may stem from a read error. CDR3 DNA: TGTGCCAGCTCGGAAGGGGTTGGGACAGATATGCAGTATTTT. As protein: CASSEGVGTDMQYF. The chain joins TRBV2 to TRBJ2-3; 7 bases are a match to TRBD1. CDR1 and CDR2 (germline): SNHLY, FYNNEI. CDR3 length equals 14 residues.

The CDR3 bases are TGCGCCAGCAGCCAACAGGGGGTTACGGCAACAGATACGCAGTATTTT. It specifies CASSQQGVTATDTQYF. The chain recombines TRBV4-3 with TRBJ2-3; 7 bases line up with TRBD1. V shed 2 bases and J 3 bases; nucleotides not matched to a gene: 8. This CDR3 spans 16 amino acids. CDR1 and CDR2 from the germline V gene are LGHNA and YSLEER.

The chain is built from TRBV4-1 and TRBJ2-7; D might be TRBD1 (5 bases). This CDR3 comprises 15 residues. V was clipped by 0 bases and J by 3 bases, with 12 bases between them. Germline V gene data show CDR1 as MGHRA and CDR2 as YSYEKL. This CDR3 is CASSQDPGPHYEQYF. DNA for the CDR3: TGCGCCAGCAGCCAAGATCCAGGGCCCCACTACGAGCAGTACTTC.

This chain uses TRBV6-2 or TRBV6-3 with TRBJ2-7; possible D gene TRBD2, 5 bases. Trimming removed 4 bases from V and 7 bases from J, with 20 bases in between. This CDR3 is built from 15 residues. Germline CDR1 and CDR2: MNHEY and SVGEGT. The DNA for the CDR3 is TGTGCCAGCAGTTCAAACCGACTAACTCACGGGGAGCAGTACTTC. Residues: CASSSNRLTHGEQYF.

The rearrangement uses TRBV4-3 and TRBJ2-3; D uncertain. The CDR3 runs to 13 residues. Trimming pared 0 bases from V and 6 bases from J, leaving 7 bases between. CDR1 is LGHNA and CDR2 is YSLEER in the germline V gene. The CDR3 loop is CASSQDRRDTQYF. In nucleotides, the CDR3 is TGCGCCAGCAGCCAAGATCGACGGGATACGCAGTATTTT.

The CDR3 coding sequence is TGTGCCAGTAGTTTAGGTATTGGTGGGGCCAACGTCCTGACTTTC. It is translated as CASSLGIGGANVLTF. The J gene is TRBJ2-6, the V gene TRBV19, with no clear D. Germline assignment: CDR1 LNHDA and CDR2 SQIVND (reference sequence). The CDR3 is 15 residues long. V was shortened by 5 bases and J by 3 bases, with 11 bases between the two germline ends.

The chain carries TRBV29-1 and TRBJ2-1; D is ambiguous. CDR3 length: 11 residues. The V gene lost 4 bases and the J gene lost 8 bases, with 9 bases spanning the gap. In germline, CDR1 is SQVTM, CDR2 ANQGSEA. The CDR3 region has the DNA TGCAGCGTTGTAAGGATCGATGAGCAGTTCTTC. This sequence encodes CSVVRIDEQFF.

This clone was seen a few times. This sequence joins TRBV30 and TRBJ1-1; unclear D gene. V was pared by 2 bases and J by 4 bases, with 8 bases between. This CDR3 has 12 amino acids. CDR1 and CDR2 from the germline V gene are GTSNPN and SVGIG (reference sequence). CDR3 nucleotides: TGTGCCTGGAGTCTCGGGCCCACTGAAGCTTTCTTT. It is translated as CAWSLGPTEAFF.

CDR3 nucleotides: TGTGCCAGCAGTTTCGACGGGACTGAAGCTTTCTTT. Translated, it gives CASSFDGTEAFF. The chain uses TRBV6-5 and TRBJ1-1, with no clear D. CDR1 and CDR2 from the germline V gene are MNHEY and SVGAGI. Trimming left V 4 bases short and J 5 bases short, with 8 bases between. The CDR3 loop spans 12 amino acids.

This chain uses TRBV20-1 with TRBJ2-5; D not resolved. Germline V gene lookup returns CDR1 DFQATT and CDR2 SNEGSKA (reference sequence). The CDR3 length is 11 residues. Trimming took off 3 bases at V and 5 bases at J, with 7 bases between the two ends. The CDR3 nucleotides read TGCAGTGCTAGGCCCACGGAGACCCAGTACTTC. It is translated as CSARPTETQYF.

The J gene is TRBJ2-3, the V gene TRBV10-1; no definite D call. Trimming stripped 3 bases from V and 0 bases from J, with 7 bases between. Germline CDR1 reads WNHNN; CDR2 reads SYGVQD (reference sequence). The CDR3 loop spans 14 amino acids. As DNA, the CDR3 is TGCGCCAGCAGTGATGGGCTAAGCACAGATACGCAGTATTTT. Amino acid sequence: CASSDGLSTDTQYF.

This clone was observed a few times. The genes are TRBV29-1 and TRBJ2-3; 7 positions agree with TRBD1. The CDR3 has 11 amino acids. Germline values: CDR1 SQVTM, CDR2 ANQGSEA. CDR3 nucleotides: TGCAGTGGGACAGATAGAGATACGCAGTATTTT. It encodes CSGTDRDTQYF.

This chain links TRBV5-1 with TRBJ2-7; 8 bases map to TRBD2. The V and J ends lost 1 base and 1 base, in that order; junction bases with no gene match: 4. Germline V gene sequence: CDR1 SGHRS, CDR2 YFSETQ. CDR3 size: 15 residues. The CDR3 nucleotides are TGCGCCAGCAGCTTGAGGACTAGCCCTTCCTACGAGCAGTACTTC. Translating it yields CASSLRTSPSYEQYF.

This chain links TRBV4-1 with TRBJ1-3; unclear D gene. Trimming pared 2 bases from V and 1 base from J, leaving 12 bases between. The CDR3 totals 16 residues. Germline values: CDR1 MGHRA, CDR2 YSYEKL. The CDR3 region is CASSQRKEGSGNTIYF. The CDR3 bases are TGCGCCAGCAGCCAAAGGAAAGAGGGATCTGGAAACACCATATATTTT.

V gene TRBV4-2 combines with J gene TRBJ2-1; TRBD2 matches 12 bases. The CDR3 runs 15 residues. Germline V gives CDR1 LGHNA, CDR2 YNFKEQ. V lost 3 bases and J lost 7; bases outside the gene matches: 4. This CDR3 is CASSHRTSGMNEQFF. DNA for the CDR3: TGTGCCAGCAGCCACCGGACTAGCGGGATGAATGAGCAGTTCTTC.